Following are 9 T cell receptor beta chains from one sample sequenced in a study of beta chain features in type 1 diabetes. Expressed TCRB transcripts were sequenced, since all the RNA that had been isolated was reverse transcribed. Clones were sequenced by immunoSEQ multiplex PCR, and TCRdb holds only the in-frame ones, with some missing. The sample contains about 290,000 clones, 8% of which appear only once. Sequenced: central memory CD4+ T cells from blood. The receptor set was obtained from a young woman in good health.

The gene calls are TRBV5-1 and TRBJ2-5, with D maybe TRBD2 (7 bases). V lost 4 bases and J lost 5, with 27 bases in between. The CDR3 is 18 residues long. Germline V gives CDR1 SGHRS, CDR2 YFSETQ. The CDR3 region is CASSTLGTREGVWETQYF. CDR3 DNA: TGCGCCAGCAGCACCTTAGGGACAAGGGAGGGGGTATGGGAGACCCAGTACTTC.

The chain joins TRBV7-6 to TRBJ2-2; no reliable D call. The length of the CDR3 is 14 residues. CDR1 and CDR2 (germline): SGHVS, FNYEAQ. V shed 3 bases and J shed 0 bases, with 5 bases lying between them. This CDR3 reads CASSFVTNTGELFF. For the CDR3, the DNA is TGTGCCAGCAGCTTTGTTACGAACACCGGGGAGCTGTTTTTT.

This clone appeared a few times. The V gene is TRBV19, the J gene TRBJ2-1; 8 bases are shared with TRBD2. Germline V gene lookup returns CDR1 LNHDA and CDR2 SQIVND (reference sequence). There are 14 residues in the CDR3. J gave up 7 bases and V 5 bases, and 7 bases lay outside the gene matches. This chain's CDR3 is CASSDGREVNEQFF. CDR3 in DNA: TGTGCCAGTAGTGATGGGCGGGAGGTGAATGAGCAGTTCTTC.

CDR3 in DNA: TGTGCCAGCAGCTCTTCCAATCGGAACACTGAAGCTTTCTTT. It specifies CASSSSNRNTEAFF. The chain uses TRBV7-2 and TRBJ1-1; no reliable D call. Trimming removed 4 bases from V and 1 base from J, with 10 bases in between. The germline V gene encodes CDR1 SGHTA and CDR2 FQGNSA. The CDR3 spans 14 residues.

This clone was counted between two and nine times. V is TRBV4-3 and J is TRBJ2-4, with unresolved D. In germline, CDR1 is LGHNA, CDR2 YSLEER. With 0 bases removed from V and 2 bases from J, the gap between germline ends came to 14 bases. This CDR3 comprises 17 residues. The CDR3 sequence: CASSQEATATSKNIQYF. CDR3 DNA: TGCGCCAGCAGCCAAGAGGCAACAGCGACATCCAAAAACATTCAGTACTTC.

The V and J genes are TRBV30 and TRBJ1-4; no clear D gene. Germline CDR1 GTSNPN, CDR2 SVGIG (reference sequence). Deletions cut 2 bases from V and 4 bases from J, with 8 bases between. This CDR3 comprises 13 residues. In DNA, the CDR3 is TGTGCCTGGAGTACGTGGCGTAATGAAAAACTGTTTTTT. It specifies CAWSTWRNEKLFF.

The V gene is TRBV7-2, the J gene TRBJ1-2; D uncertain. CDR3 length: 16 residues. Germline loops: CDR1 SGHTA, CDR2 FQGNSA. Trimming removed 7 bases from V and 6 bases from J, with 24 bases in between. The CDR3 is CASNPRALGFVDGYTF. CDR3 nucleotide sequence: TGTGCCAGCAACCCGCGGGCGCTAGGGTTTGTGGATGGCTACACCTTC.

This clone was seen only a few times. The same CDR3 arises from other DNA sequences in this sample as well. V gene TRBV6-6 combines with J gene TRBJ2-7, with TRBD1 identical over 9 bases. CDR3 length equals 15 residues. In germline, CDR1 is MNHNY, CDR2 SVGAGI (reference sequence). V lost 6 bases, J lost 0 bases, and 6 bases stayed unmatched. The CDR3 is CASSPGTGFSYEQYV. CDR3 DNA sequence: TGTGCCAGCAGCCCCGGGACAGGGTTCTCCTACGAGCAGTACGTC.

The sample holds a few counts of this clone. The V and J genes are TRBV27 and TRBJ2-3; 10 bases are a match to TRBD1. The V and J ends lost 9 bases and 2 bases, in that order; junction bases with no gene match: 20. CDR3 length: 19 amino acids. Germline CDR1 reads MNHEY; CDR2 reads SMNVEV (reference sequence). The CDR3 DNA reads TGTGCCAGACCATGTCTCGGGACAGGGGAGCCCCCAACCACAGATACGCAGTATTTT. As protein: CARPCLGTGEPPTTDTQYF.